This T cell receptor (beta chain) was sequenced for a study of blood T cell repertoires in COVID-19. Whole-study context: In each case, the material was cDNA or gDNA derived from T cells, B-cell-depleted T cells, or PBMCs.

The CDR3 is 15 amino acids. V was clipped by 0 bases and J by 0 bases, with 9 bases between them. Germline loops: CDR1 SGDLS, CDR2 YYNGEE. The table lists this clone with a count of one. The data were produced by immunoSEQ multiplex PCR, yet TCRdb's version contains in-frame clones alone and is incomplete. The table records roughly 180,000 clones, about 85% of them present only once. Sequenced input: peripheral blood. The clonotype originates from a young man with acute or convalescent COVID-19. This sequence joins TRBV9 and TRBJ1-2, with D unresolved. CDR3 loop: CASSVGTATNYGYTF. The CDR3 DNA reads TGTGCCAGCAGCGTAGGCACTGCTACTAACTATGGCTACACCTTC.